This T cell receptor beta chain was obtained from a study of vaccination effects on CD4 cells after COVID-19. Trimming pared 6 bases from V and 2 bases from J, leaving 10 bases between. The CDR3 runs 13 residues. The germline V gene has CDR1 LNHDA and CDR2 SQIVND (reference sequence). On this clone itself: Its antigen is not identified.

The study, taken as a whole, reports: Sampling in the study covered few convalescent patients and included no early post-infection timepoints. Long after vaccination, the clones induced by infection and by vaccine shrank markedly in size.

Clones were sequenced by immunoSEQ multiplex PCR, and TCRdb holds only the in-frame ones, with some missing. The top ten hold roughly 2.8% of the sample, which has tens of thousands of clones, more than 70% seen once. ViraFEST assay sequencing came after antigen-specific CD4+ T cells were expanded with viral peptide pools. Upon completion of approximately ten days in culture, CD4+ T cells were isolated. All vaccine recipients tested negative for nucleocapsid antibodies and had never contracted SARS-CoV-2 infection. Researchers reported culturing two million PBMC in each well, adding 8 to 10 IU/ml IL-2 and 9 to 10 ug/ml peptides.

The V gene is TRBV19, the J gene TRBJ2-5; D uncertain. The source is a human donor who received a COVID-19 vaccine. The source was CD4+ T cells from PBMCs cultured with HCoV-NL63 spike peptides, collected before COVID-19 vaccination. CDR3 DNA sequence: TGTGCCAGTAGCGGGTTTATGCAAGAGACCCAGTACTTC. Amino acid sequence: CASSGFMQETQYF.